This T cell receptor beta chain was retrieved from a study of cytomegalovirus exposure and HLA in healthy donors. This clone appeared a single time. V lost 3 bases and J lost 5; bases outside the gene matches: 3. CDR3 size: 14 residues. CDR1 and CDR2 (germline): MRHNA, SNTAGT. With 60 Vbeta and 13 Jbeta primers, the PCR was carried out. Measured with immunoSEQ multiplex PCR; TCRdb has only the in-frame clones, and not every one. The sample comprises over 100,000 clones, 77% of which are singletons, and 4.2% rests with the top ten. The chain has TRBV6-4 and TRBJ1-5; 8 nucleotides agree with TRBD1. The receptor was derived from a male donor in good health and CMV-seropositive. What was sequenced was PBMCs. As DNA, the CDR3 is TGTGCCAGCAGTGAGTCAGGGGGCCATCAGCCCCAGCATTTT. Translated, it gives CASSESGGHQPQHF.